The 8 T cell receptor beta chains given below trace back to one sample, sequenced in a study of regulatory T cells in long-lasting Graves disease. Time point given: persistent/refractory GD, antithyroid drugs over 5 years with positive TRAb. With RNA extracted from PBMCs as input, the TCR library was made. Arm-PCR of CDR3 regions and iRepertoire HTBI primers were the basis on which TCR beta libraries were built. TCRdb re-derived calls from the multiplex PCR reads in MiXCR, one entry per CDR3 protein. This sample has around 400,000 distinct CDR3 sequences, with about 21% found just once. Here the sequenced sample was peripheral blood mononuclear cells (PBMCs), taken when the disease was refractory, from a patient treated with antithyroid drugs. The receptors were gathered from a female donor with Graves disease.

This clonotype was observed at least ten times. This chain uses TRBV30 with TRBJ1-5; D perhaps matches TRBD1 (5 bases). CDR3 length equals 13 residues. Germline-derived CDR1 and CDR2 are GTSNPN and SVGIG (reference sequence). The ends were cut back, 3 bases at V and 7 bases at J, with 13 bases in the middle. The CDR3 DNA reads TGTGCCTGGAGCTCGGGGGGGGAACAGCCCCAGCATTTT. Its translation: CAWSSGGEQPQHF.

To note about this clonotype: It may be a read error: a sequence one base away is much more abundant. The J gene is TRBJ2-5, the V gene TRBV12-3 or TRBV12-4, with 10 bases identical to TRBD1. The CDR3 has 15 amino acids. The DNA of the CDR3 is TGTGCCGGCAGTGGGGGACAGGGGATCCAAGAGACCCAGTACTTC. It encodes CAGSGGQGIQETQYF.

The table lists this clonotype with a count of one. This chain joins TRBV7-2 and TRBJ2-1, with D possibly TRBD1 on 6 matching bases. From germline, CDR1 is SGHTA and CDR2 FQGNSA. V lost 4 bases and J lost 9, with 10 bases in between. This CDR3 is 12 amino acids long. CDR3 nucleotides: TGTGCCAGCAGCTGGCTCAGGGGTGAGCAGTTCTTC. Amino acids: CASSWLRGEQFF.

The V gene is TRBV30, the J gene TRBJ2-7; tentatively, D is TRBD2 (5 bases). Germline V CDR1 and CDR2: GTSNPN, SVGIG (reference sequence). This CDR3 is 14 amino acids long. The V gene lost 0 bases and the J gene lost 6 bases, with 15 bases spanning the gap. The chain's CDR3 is CAWSVPRDPAEQYF. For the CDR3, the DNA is TGTGCCTGGAGTGTACCCCGGGATCCGGCCGAGCAGTACTTC.

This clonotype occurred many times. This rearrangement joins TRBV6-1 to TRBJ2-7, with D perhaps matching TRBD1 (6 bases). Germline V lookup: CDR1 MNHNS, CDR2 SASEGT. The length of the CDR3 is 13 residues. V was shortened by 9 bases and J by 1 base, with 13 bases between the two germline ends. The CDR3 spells CASATGDSYEQYF. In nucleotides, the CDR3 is TGTGCCAGTGCGACAGGAGATTCCTACGAGCAGTACTTC.

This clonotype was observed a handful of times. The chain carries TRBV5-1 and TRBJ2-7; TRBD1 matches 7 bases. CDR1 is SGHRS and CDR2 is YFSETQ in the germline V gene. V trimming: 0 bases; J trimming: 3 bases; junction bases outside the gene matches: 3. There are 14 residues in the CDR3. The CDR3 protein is CASSLGDRNYEQYF. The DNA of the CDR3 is TGCGCCAGCAGCTTGGGGGACAGAAACTACGAGCAGTACTTC.

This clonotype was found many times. As DNA, the CDR3 is TGTGCCAGCAGCGCCTTACTCTATGGCTACACCTTC. Its protein product is CASSALLYGYTF. The chain recombines TRBV9 with TRBJ1-2; D unresolved. This CDR3 has 12 amino acids. V shed 3 bases and J shed 4 bases, with 7 bases lying between them. Germline V gives CDR1 SGDLS, CDR2 YYNGEE.

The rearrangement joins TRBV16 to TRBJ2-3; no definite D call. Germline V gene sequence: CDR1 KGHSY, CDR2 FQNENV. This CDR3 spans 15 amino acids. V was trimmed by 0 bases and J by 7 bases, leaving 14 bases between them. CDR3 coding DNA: TGTGCCAGCAGCCAATCCCCCTCGGGTGGATATACGCAGTATTTT. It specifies CASSQSPSGGYTQYF.